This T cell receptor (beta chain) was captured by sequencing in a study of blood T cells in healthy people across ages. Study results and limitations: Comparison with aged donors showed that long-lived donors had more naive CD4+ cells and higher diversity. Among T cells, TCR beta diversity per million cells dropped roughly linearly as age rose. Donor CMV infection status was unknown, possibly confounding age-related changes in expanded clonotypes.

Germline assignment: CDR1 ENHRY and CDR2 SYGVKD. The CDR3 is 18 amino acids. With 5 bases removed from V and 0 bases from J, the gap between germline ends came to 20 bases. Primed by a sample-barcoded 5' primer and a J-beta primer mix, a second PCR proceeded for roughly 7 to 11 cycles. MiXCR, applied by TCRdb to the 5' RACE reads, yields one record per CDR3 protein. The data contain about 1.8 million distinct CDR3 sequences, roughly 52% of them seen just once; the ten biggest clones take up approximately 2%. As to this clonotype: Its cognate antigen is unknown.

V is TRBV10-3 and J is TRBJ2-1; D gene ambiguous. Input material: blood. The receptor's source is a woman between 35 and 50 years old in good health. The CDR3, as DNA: TGTGCCATCAGTCGAGTCTGGGATTCCTCTGGCTCCTACAATGAGCAGTTCTTC. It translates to CAISRVWDSSGSYNEQFF.